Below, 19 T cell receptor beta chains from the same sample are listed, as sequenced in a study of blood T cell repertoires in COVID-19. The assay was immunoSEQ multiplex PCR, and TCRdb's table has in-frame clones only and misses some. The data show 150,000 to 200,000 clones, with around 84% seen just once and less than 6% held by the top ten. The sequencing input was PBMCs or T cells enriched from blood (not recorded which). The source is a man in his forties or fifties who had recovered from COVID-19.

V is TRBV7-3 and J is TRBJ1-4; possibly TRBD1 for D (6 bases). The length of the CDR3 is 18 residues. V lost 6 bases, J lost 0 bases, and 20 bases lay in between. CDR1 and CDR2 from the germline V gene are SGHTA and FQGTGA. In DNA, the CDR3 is TGTGCCAGCAGGCCGAAACGCCGGGACAAAGCAACTAATGAAAAACTGTTTTTT. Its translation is CASRPKRRDKATNEKLFF.

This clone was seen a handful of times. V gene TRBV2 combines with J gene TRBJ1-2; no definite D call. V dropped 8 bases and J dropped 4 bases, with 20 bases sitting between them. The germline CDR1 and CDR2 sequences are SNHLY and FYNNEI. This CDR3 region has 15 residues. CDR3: CASRPGRTSGYGYTF. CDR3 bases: TGTGCCAGCCGCCCCGGAAGGACTTCGGGCTATGGCTACACCTTC.

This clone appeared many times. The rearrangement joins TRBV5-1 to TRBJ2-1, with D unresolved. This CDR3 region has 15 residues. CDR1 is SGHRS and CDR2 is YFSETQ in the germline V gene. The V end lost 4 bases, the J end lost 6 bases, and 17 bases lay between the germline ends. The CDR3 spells CASSLAGDPFNEQFF. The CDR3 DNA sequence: TGCGCCAGCAGCCTGGCAGGCGACCCATTCAATGAGCAGTTCTTC.

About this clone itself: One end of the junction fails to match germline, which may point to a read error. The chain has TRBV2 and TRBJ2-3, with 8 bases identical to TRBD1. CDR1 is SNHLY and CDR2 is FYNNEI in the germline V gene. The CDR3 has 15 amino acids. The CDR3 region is CAGSDRGGPTDTQYF. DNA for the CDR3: TGTGCCGGCAGTGACAGGGGCGGTCCCACAGATACGCAGTATTTT.

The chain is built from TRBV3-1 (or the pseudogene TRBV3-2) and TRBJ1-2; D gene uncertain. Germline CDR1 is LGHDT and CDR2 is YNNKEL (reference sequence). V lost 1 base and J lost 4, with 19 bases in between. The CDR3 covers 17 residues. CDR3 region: CASSQVMRGQAFYGYTF. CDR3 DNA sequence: TGTGCCAGCAGCCAAGTGATGAGAGGGCAGGCCTTCTATGGCTACACCTTC.

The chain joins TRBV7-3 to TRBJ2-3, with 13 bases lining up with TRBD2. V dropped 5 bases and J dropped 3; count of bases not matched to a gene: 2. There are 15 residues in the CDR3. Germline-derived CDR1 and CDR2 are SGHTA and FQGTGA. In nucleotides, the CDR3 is TGTGCCAGCAGCCTACTAGCGGGGGGGACAGATACGCAGTATTTT. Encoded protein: CASSLLAGGTDTQYF. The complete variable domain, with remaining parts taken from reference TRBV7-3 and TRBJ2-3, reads GAGVSQTPSNKVTEKGKYVELRCDPISGHTALYWYRQSLGQGPEFLIYFQGTGAADDSGLPNDRFFAVRPEGSVSTLKIQRTERGDSAVYLCASSLLAGGTDTQYFGPGTRLTVL.

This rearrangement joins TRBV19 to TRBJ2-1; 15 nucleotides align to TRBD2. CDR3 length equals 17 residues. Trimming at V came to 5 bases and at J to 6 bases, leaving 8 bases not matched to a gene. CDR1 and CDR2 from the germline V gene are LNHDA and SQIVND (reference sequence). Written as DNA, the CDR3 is TGTGCCAGTAGTCCGCGGACTAGCGGGGGGGCTGGCAATGAGCAGTTCTTC. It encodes CASSPRTSGGAGNEQFF.

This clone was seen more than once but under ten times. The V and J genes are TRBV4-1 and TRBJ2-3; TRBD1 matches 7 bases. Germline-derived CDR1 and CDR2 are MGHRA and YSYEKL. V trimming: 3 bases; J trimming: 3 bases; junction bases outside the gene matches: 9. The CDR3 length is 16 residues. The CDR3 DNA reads TGCGCCAGCAGCCAGACGGGACAGAGACAAACAGATACGCAGTATTTT. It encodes CASSQTGQRQTDTQYF.

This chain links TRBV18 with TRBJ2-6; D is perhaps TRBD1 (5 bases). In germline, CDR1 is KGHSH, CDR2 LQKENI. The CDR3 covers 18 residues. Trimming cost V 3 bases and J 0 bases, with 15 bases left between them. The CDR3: CASSPSYRTRSGANVLTF. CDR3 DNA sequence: TGTGCCAGCTCACCGTCATATCGGACACGCTCTGGGGCCAACGTCCTGACTTTC. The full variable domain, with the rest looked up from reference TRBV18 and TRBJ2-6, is NAGVMQNPRHLVRRRGQEARLRCSPMKGHSHVYWYRQLPEEGLKFMVYLQKENIIDESGMPKERFSAEFPKEGPSILRIQQVVRGDSAAYFCASSPSYRTRSGANVLTFGAGSRLTVL.

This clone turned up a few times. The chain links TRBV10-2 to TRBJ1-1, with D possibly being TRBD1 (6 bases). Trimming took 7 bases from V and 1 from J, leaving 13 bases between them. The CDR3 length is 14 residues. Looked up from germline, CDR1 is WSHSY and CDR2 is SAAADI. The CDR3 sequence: CASKRGTSNTEAFF. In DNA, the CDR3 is TGCGCCAGCAAGAGGGGGACGTCGAACACTGAAGCTTTCTTT.

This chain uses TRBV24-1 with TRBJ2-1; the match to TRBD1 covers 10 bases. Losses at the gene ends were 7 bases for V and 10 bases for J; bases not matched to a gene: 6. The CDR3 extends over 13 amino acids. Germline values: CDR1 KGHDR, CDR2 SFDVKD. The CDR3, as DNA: TGTGCCACCAGGGCGACAGGGGGCAGCGAGCAGTTCTTC. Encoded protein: CATRATGGSEQFF.

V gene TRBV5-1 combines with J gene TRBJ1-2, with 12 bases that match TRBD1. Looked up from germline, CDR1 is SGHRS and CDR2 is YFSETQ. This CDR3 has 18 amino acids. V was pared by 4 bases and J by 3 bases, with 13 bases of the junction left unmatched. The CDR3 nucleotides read TGCGCCAGCAGCGGGTCGGGACAGGGGGCAACTACTTACTATGGCTACACCTTC. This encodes CASSGSGQGATTYYGYTF.

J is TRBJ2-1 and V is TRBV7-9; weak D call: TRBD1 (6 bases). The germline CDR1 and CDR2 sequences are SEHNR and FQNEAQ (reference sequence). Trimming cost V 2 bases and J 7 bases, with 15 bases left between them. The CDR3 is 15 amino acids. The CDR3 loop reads CASSLITDRWNEQFF. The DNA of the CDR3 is TGTGCCAGCAGCTTAATAACCGACAGGTGGAATGAGCAGTTCTTC.

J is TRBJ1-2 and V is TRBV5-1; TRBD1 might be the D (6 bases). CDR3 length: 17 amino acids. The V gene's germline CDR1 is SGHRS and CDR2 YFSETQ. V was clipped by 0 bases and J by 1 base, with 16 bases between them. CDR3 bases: TGCGCCAGCAGCTTGGAGGCAGGGGCCTGGGTTAACTATGGCTACACCTTC. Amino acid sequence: CASSLEAGAWVNYGYTF.

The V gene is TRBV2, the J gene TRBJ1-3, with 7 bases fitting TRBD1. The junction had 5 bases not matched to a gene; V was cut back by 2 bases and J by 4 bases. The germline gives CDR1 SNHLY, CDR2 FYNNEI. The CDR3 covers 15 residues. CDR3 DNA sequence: TGTGCCAGCAGTGAAAGGGACAGAGCGGGAAACACCATATATTTT. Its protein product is CASSERDRAGNTIYF.

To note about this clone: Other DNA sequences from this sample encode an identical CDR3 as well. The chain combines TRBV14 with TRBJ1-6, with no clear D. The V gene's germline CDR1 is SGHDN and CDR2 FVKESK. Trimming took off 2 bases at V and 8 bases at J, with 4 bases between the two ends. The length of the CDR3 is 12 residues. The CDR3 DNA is TGTGCCAGCAGCCAAACTTATTCACCCCTCCACTTT. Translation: CASSQTYSPLHF. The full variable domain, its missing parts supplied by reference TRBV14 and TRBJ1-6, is EAGVTQFPSHSVIEKGQTVTLRCDPISGHDNLYWYRRVMGKEIKFLLHFVKESKQDESGMPNNRFLAERTGGTYSTLKVQPAELEDSGVYFCASSQTYSPLHFGNGTRLTVT.

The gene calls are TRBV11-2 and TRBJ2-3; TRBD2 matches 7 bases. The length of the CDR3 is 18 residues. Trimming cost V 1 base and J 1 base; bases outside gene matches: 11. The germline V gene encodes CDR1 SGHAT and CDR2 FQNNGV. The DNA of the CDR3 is TGTGCCAGCAGCTTAGGGGCAAACCCTAGCGGCGGCACAGATACGCAGTATTTT. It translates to CASSLGANPSGGTDTQYF.

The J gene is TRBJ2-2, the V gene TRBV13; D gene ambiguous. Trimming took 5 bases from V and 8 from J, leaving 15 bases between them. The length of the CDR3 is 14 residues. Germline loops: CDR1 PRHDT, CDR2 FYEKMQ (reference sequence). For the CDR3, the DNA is TGTGCCAGCAGCCCCCAGAGGCGACGAGGGGAGCTGTTTTTT. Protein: CASSPQRRRGELFF.

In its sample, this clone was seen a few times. The DNA for the CDR3 is TGTGCCAGCAGTGGCTCGTTAGGGGTCGGTGAAAAACTGTTTTTT. Its translation: CASSGSLGVGEKLFF. The chain is built from TRBV25-1 and TRBJ1-4; tentative D call: TRBD1 (5 bases). CDR1 and CDR2 (germline): MGHDK, SYGVNS. The V gene lost 4 bases and the J gene lost 7 bases, with 16 bases spanning the gap. The CDR3 consists of 15 residues. Full variable domain (remainder filled in from reference TRBV25-1 and TRBJ1-4): EADIYQTPRYLVIGTGKKITLECSQTMGHDKMYWYQQDPGMELHLIHYSYGVNSTEKGDLSSESTVSRIRTEHFPLTLESARPSHTSQYLCASSGSLGVGEKLFFGSGTQLSVL.